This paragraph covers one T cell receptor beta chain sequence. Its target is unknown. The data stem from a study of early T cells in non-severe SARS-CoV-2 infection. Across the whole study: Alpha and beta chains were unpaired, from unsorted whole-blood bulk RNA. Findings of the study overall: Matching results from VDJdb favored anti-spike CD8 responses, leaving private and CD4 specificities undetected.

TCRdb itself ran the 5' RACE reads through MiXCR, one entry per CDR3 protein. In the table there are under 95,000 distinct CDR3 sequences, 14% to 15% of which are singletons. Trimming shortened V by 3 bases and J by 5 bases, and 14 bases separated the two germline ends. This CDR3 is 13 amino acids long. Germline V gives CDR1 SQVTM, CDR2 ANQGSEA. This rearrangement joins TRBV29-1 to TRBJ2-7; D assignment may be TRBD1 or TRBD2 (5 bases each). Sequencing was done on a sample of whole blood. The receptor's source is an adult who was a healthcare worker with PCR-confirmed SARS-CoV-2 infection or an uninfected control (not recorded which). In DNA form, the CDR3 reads TGCAGCGTTGACTCAGTGGGGGAAAACGAGCAGTACTTC. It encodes CSVDSVGENEQYF.